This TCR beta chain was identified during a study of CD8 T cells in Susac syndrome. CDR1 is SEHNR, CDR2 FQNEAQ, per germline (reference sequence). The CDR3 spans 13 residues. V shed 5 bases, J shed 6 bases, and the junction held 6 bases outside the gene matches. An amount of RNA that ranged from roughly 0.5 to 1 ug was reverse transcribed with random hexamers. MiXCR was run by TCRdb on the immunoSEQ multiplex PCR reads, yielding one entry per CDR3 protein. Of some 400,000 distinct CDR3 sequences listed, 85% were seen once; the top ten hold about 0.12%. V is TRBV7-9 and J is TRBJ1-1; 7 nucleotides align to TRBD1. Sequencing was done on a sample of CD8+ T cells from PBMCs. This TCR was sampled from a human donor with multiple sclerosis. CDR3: CASSQTGFPEAFF. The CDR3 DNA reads TGTGCCAGCAGCCAGACAGGGTTCCCTGAAGCTTTCTTT.